This record looks at one T cell receptor beta chain sequence and its context. This clone's antigen is unknown. No base-level quality is on record; no much larger clone is a single base apart. The sample comes from a study of beta chain features in type 1 diabetes (dated by TCRdb to 2016 to 2018). For the study in its entirety: Mean age, gender distribution, total cell number and subset yield were not different between patients and healthy donors. In the study, TCRB repertoires of sorted circulating CD4+ T cell subsets from recently diagnosed type 1 diabetes patients were compared with those of matched healthy donors. Whereas all 28 donors provided naive and central memory subsets, regulatory and stem cell-like memory subsets were isolated from just 8 patients and roughly 8 healthy donors. A total of around 100 million sorted cells were examined across all samples, and RNA yield correlated strongly with the number of cells per subset. General study outcomes and caveats: A moderate but significant shortening of TCRB CDR3 length was observed in type 1 diabetes patients in all four CD4+ subsets. The naive, central memory and regulatory TCRB repertoires appeared to resemble one another more closely among patients than among healthy donors. Only small numbers of individuals were included in the HLA sub-analyses, which left unresolved whether HLA type had any influence on TCRB rearrangement. Because cDNA was sequenced instead of genomic DNA, activated cells with high expression could be over-represented, although the groups did not differ in activation or CD3 levels. Patients with type 1 diabetes made fewer insertions and deleted more nucleotides at VDJ recombination sites, implying thymic rearrangement abnormalities. Shorter templates might be favored by PCR, yet because patient and control samples were amplified and corrected together, any such skew would affect both groups equally.

Each donor gave one peripheral blood draw, roughly 120 mL on average, collected into heparinised tubes. Naive, central memory, regulatory and stem cell-like memory CD4+ T cells were sorted on a BD FACSAria II using a panel including CD45RO, CCR7, CD25, CD127, CD95 and CD27. Every sorted population had a purity above 95%. PBMCs were isolated right away by Lymphoprep density gradient centrifugation and were stained directly, without culture. To minimize batch effects, samples were stained and sorted in pairs, one healthy donor with one patient per experiment. The trim is 4 bases for V and 2 bases for J, with a gap of 11 bases between the germline ends. Looking up the germline V gene yields CDR1 SGHAT and CDR2 FQNNGV. Including the terminal cysteine and phenylalanine, the CDR3 comprises 14 residues. Only the CDR3 part of the read is kept: 42 bases, read in frame from the first base. The entire amount of isolated RNA was reverse transcribed using the High Capacity cDNA Reverse Transcription Kit, so the sequenced TCRB transcripts were expressed ones. Deep immunoSEQ sequencing was performed on naive, central memory and regulatory T cell samples, with an average of about 3.6 million total reads per sample. After sorted cells were lysed in RLT buffer, RNA was extracted with DNase-treated RNeasy Micro or Mini kits, with the choice depending on cell number. To prevent cross-contamination, each cell subset was processed individually, whereas patient and healthy donor samples were processed jointly. The immunoSEQ multiplex PCR was used to amplify TCRB sequences from cDNA, yielding 87-bp fragments that span the CDR3 region. Sequencing of the amplicons was done on the Illumina HiSeq platform. In the paper's pipeline: Synthetic template baselines were used to correct PCR bias computationally, reads within Hamming distance 2 were collapsed together, and singletons that could not be merged were discarded. Reads were aligned to IMGT to assign V, D and J genes, CDR3 length, and insertions or deletions at six rearrangement sites. Within each subset, clonotype counts were normalized to sorted cell number, after which true diversity and Gini coefficients were computed with the tcR R package. The overlap coefficient, calculated on TCRB nucleotide sequences, was used to measure repertoire sharing. As a proxy for the pre-selection repertoire, out-of-frame TCRB sequences from naive cells were analyzed. TCRdb limited this immuneACCESS table to in-frame rearrangements with V and J called. A share of clones is missing; checked studies link under half to unresolved V genes, and the rest is unexplained. The V and J calls and clone size come from that table; D and trimming were worked out from the DNA. In this sample the table shows about 710,000 clones, 11% to 15% of which occur a single time. Jointly, the top ten make up 0.03% to 0.045% of the sample.

This chain is built from TRBV11-2 and TRBJ1-1; 5 matching bases give a weak D call of TRBD1. This receptor was identified in a man younger than 35 with type 1 diabetes. Sequencing input: naive CD4+ T cells from blood. Read against the paper, the sample's cell subset or site label means: true naive CD4+ T cells. The CDR3 protein is CASSYRDVNTEAFF. The nucleotide sequence reads as follows: TGTGCCAGCAGCTACCGGGACGTAAACACTGAAGCTTTCTTT.